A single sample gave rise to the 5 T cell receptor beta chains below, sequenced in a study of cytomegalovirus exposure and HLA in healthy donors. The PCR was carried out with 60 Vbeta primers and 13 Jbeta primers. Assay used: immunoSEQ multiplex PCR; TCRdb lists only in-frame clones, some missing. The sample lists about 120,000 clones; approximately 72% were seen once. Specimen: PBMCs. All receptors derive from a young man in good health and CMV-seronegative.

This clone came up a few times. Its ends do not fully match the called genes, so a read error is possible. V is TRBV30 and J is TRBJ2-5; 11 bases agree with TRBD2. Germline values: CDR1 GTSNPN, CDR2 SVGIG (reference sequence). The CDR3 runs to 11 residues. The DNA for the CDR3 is TGTGCCTGGAGTGCTACTAGCGGGAGAAACTTC. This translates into CAWSATSGRNF.

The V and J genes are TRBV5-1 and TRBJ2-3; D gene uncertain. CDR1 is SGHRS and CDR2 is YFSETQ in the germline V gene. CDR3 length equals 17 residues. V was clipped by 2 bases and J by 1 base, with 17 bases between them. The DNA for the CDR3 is TGCGCCAGCAGCTTTGGGCCAGCCAGGTGGGGCACAGATACGCAGTATTTT. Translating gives CASSFGPARWGTDTQYF. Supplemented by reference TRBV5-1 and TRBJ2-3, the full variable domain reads KAGVTQTPRYLIKTRGQQVTLSCSPISGHRSVSWYQQTPGQGLQFLFEYFSETQRNKGNFPGRFSGRQFSNSRSEMNVSTLELGDSALYLCASSFGPARWGTDTQYFGPGTRLTVL.

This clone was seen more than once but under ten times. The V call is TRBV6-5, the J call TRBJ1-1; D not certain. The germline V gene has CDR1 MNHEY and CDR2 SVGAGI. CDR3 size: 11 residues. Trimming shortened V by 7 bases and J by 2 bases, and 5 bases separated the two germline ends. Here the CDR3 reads CASTKNTEAFF. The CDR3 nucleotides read TGTGCCAGCACTAAAAACACTGAAGCTTTCTTT.

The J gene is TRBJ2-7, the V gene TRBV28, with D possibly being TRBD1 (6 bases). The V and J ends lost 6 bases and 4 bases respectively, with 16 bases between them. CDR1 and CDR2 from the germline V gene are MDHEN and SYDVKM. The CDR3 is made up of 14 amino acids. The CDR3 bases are TGTGCCAGCAGCACCGGACAGCACCGGTACGAGCAGTACTTC. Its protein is CASSTGQHRYEQYF.

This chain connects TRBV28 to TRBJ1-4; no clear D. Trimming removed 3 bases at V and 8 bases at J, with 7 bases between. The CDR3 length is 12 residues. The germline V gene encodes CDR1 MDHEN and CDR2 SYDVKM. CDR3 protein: CASSLSPEKLFF. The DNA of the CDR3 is TGTGCCAGCAGTTTGAGCCCCGAAAAACTGTTTTTT.